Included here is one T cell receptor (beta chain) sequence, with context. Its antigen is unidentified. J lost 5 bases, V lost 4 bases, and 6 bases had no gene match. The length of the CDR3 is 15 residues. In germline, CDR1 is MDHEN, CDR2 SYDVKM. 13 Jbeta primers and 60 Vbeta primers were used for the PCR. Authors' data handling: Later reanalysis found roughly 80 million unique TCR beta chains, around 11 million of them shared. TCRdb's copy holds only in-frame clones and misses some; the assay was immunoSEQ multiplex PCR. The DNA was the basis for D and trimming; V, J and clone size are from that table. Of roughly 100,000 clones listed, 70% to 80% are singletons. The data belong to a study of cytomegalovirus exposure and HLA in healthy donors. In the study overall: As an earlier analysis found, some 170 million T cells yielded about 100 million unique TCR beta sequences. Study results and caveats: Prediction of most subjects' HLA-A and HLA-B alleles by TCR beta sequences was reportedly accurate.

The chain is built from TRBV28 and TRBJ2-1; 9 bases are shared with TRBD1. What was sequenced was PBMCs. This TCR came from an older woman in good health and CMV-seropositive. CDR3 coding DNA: TGTGCCAGCAGTTCCGGACAGGGGAATAACAATGAGCAGTTCTTC. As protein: CASSSGQGNNNEQFF.